These T cell receptor beta chains were read from a single sample in a study of OX40 agonist ivuxolimab in advanced cancers. Profiled with immunoSEQ multiplex PCR; TCRdb holds only in-frame clones, not every one. This table has nearly 110,000 clones, 90% appearing once. The starting material was CD4+ or CD8+ T cells sorted from blood, obtained in a trial of the OX40 agonist ivuxolimab. Source of these receptors: an adult with an advanced solid tumor such as melanoma, head and neck, liver or kidney cancer. Each CDR3 is given without its conserved first and last residue.

v_gene | CDR3aa
TRBV2 | ASSGPTGGKEYGYT
TRBV19 | ASSLKGQGGTQY
TRBV19 | ASSIGGRLNTEAF
TRBV7-8 | ASRKTGVQLSGANVLT
TRBV5-1 | ASTDSGTGAGYGYT
TRBV18 | ASSPGVGVDYGYT
TRBV7-2 | ASSSRGVSTDTQY
TRBV28 | ATEFIAGRNTGELF
TRBV5-6 | ASSFAQGRQGHTEAF
TRBV6-5 | ASIPGSPAAGELF
TRBV4-1 | ASSPLVWDKNTEAF
TRBV18 | ASSPTGQGGYGYT
TRBV19 | ASRAPQEKTQY
TRBV30 | AWSQRGADTQY
TRBV4-3 | ASSQEWGWAGELF
TRBV7-2 | ASSLGTGELF
TRBV28 | ASEKSSDTEAF
TRBV25-1 | ASSEVEIAGYTGELF
TRBV7-9 | ASSFGPGQHYGYT
TRBV6-5 | ASSYSIRLGNIQY
TRBV4-3 | ASSQVVSGELF
TRBV19 | ASSMGTGRQNTEAF
TRBV19 | ASSILAGGRNEQF
TRBV29-1 | SVEGLLLEQY
TRBV30 | AWSRAQDRRGTEAF
TRBV5-1 | ASRGVGDAYEQY
TRBV7-6 | ASSLGQNQPQH
TRBV25-1 | ASSESTLLNYGYT
TRBV7-8 | ASTPLIEGMNTEAF
TRBV7-6 | ASSSRLAGNGGLF
TRBV11-3 | ASSLTGGEGEAF
TRBV4-3 | ASSQSSGGALGDEQF
TRBV30 | AWLRPTNEKLF
TRBV4-2 | ASSQGRGASGGNTIY
TRBV7-9 | ASSRGGDQPQH
TRBV9 | ASSVEVGGGLH
TRBV29-1 | STPRTVQGETQY
TRBV28 | ASSDDSSQPQH
TRBV5-1 | ASSDLGGRDSPLH
TRBV2 | ASSARTGRNGYT
TRBV28 | ATLGGDRGAGELF
TRBV14 | ASSPFNRIGEQF
TRBV11-1 | ASSSTGGNQPQH
TRBV11-2 | ASSFLRGDTEAF
TRBV6-1 | ASRGPQADSYEQY
TRBV6-1 | GRPRGLSPLH
TRBV18 | ASSLRGYEQY
TRBV2 | ASSTPGQGFSGANVLT
TRBV5-4 | ASTSGGASGDTQY
TRBV30 | AWSSQGYEQY
TRBV5-5 | ASSLTATNEKLF
TRBV7-9 | ASRENRNTEAF
TRBV5-1 | ASSGGVGGPTYGYT
TRBV11-2 | ASSAPRGSYGYT
TRBV7-7 | ASSIDQGRSRETQY
TRBV30 | AGSFSGANVLT
TRBV4-3 | ASSQDTPGRADNKNIQY